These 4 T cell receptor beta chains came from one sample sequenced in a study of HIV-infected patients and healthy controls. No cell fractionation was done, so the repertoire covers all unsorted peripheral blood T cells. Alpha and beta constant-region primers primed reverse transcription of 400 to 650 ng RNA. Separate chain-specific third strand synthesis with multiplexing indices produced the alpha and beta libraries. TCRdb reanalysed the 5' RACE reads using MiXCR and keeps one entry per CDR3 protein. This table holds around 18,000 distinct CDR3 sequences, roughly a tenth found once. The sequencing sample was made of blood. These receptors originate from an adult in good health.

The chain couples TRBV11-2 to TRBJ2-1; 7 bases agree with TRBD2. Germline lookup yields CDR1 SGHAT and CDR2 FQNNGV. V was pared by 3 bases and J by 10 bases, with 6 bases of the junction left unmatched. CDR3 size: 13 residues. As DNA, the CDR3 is TGTGCCAGCAGCTTGGCGGGAGTAGACGAGCAGTTCTTC. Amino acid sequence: CASSLAGVDEQFF.

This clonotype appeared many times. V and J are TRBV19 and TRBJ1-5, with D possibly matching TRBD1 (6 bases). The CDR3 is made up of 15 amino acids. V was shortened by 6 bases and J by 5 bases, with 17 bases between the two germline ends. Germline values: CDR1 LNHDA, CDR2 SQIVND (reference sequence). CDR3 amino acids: CASSKQGTEDQPQHF. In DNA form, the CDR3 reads TGTGCCAGTAGCAAACAGGGTACGGAGGATCAGCCCCAGCATTTT.

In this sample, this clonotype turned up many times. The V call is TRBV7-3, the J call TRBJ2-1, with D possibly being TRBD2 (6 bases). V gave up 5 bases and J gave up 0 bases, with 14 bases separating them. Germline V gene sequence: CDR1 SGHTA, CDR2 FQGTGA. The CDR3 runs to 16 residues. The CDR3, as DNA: TGTGCCAGCAGCGTAGGCCTAGCGAGCTCCTACAATGAGCAGTTCTTC. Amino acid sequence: CASSVGLASSYNEQFF.

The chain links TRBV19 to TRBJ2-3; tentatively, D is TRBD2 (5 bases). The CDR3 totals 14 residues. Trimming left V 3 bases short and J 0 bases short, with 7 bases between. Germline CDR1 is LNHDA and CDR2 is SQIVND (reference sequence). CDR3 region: CASSMGRSTDTQYF. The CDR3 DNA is TGTGCCAGTAGTATGGGGAGAAGCACAGATACGCAGTATTTT.